This TCR beta chain was found in a study of T cell repertoires in cytomegalovirus infection. On the study more broadly: It was the public TCR beta signatures that indicated both CMV infection and matching HLA type.

The germline V and J ends were trimmed by 6 bases and 6 bases, with 14 bases remaining between them. CDR3 length: 13 residues. CDR1 and CDR2 (germline): SGHTA, FQGNSA. This clonotype was seen at least ten times. What it recognizes is unknown. Whole-study results and caveats: HLA-C-restricted CMV clonotypes gave the most frequent clonotype in two of eight donors. The cumulative frequency of public TCR beta families distinguished individuals who carried CMV together with the relevant HLA.

TCRdb ran MiXCR on the reads and lists one entry per CDR3 protein. This sample carries under 300,000 distinct CDR3 sequences, under 25% of them seen once, and the ten largest clones take roughly a fifth. The TCR comes from a human donor in good health (CMV status not recorded). Some clones in this sample may be carry-over from other donors' samples. The sample was cultured PBMCs, taken from culture after CMV antigen stimulation. The chain recombines TRBV7-2 with TRBJ1-2, with a weak D call TRBD1 (5 bases). CDR3 nucleotides: TGTGCCAGCAGTCAGGGACGGGAGAATGGCTACACCTTC. Its protein is CASSQGRENGYTF.